The next 8 T cell receptor beta chains were all read from a single sample in a study of cytotoxic CD8 clonotypes in ibrutinib-treated CLL. TCRdb keeps only in-frame clones here, not all; method: immunoSEQ multiplex PCR. The table records some 200,000 clones, about two thirds of them present only once. Material: PBMCs, obtained after 24 months of ibrutinib treatment. The receptors here all came from a human donor with chronic lymphocytic leukemia.

This clone was picked up one time. In DNA, the CDR3 is TGTGCCAGCAGCCAGCCGGACAGGGTTCGGACTGAAGCTTTCTTT. Translated: CASSQPDRVRTEAFF. This chain connects TRBV4-2 to TRBJ1-1; 8 nucleotides match TRBD1. The V segment lost 3 bases and the J segment 5 bases; nucleotides outside the gene matches: 8. The CDR3 loop spans 15 amino acids. CDR1 LGHNA and CDR2 YNFKEQ come from the germline V gene.

The chain couples TRBV19 to TRBJ2-1; 10 bases match TRBD2. Germline V gives CDR1 LNHDA, CDR2 SQIVND (reference sequence). With 8 bases clipped from V and 4 bases from J, the junction kept 5 bases outside the gene matches. The CDR3 consists of 14 residues. The CDR3 DNA reads TGTGCCAGTCAATCTAGCGGGAGTTACAATGAGCAGTTCTTC. It encodes CASQSSGSYNEQFF.

The chain has TRBV5-1 and TRBJ2-5, with 7 bases identical to TRBD2. The DNA matches TRBJ2-7 better at its end, which makes the J call doubtful. Germline CDR1 and CDR2: SGHRS and YFSETQ. This CDR3 comprises 13 residues. This chain's CDR3 is CASSYLAEYEQYF. CDR3 bases: TGCGCCAGCAGCTACCTAGCGGAGTACGAGCAGTACTTC.

This clone was seen a single time. The rearrangement uses TRBV6-6 and TRBJ1-4; D is ambiguous. This CDR3 region has 15 residues. Trimming took 6 bases from V and 3 from J, leaving 14 bases between them. Looked up from germline, CDR1 is MNHNY and CDR2 is SVGAGI (reference sequence). The DNA of the CDR3 is TGTGCCAGCAGGAACAGTGGCTGGTCTAATGAAAAACTGTTTTTT. This gives the protein CASRNSGWSNEKLFF.

The DNA of the CDR3 is TGTGCCAGTAGTATTCTGGCACCGGGGGGCAATCAGCCCCAGCATTTT. It encodes CASSILAPGGNQPQHF. The chain links TRBV19 to TRBJ1-5; D possibly corresponds to TRBD1 (5 bases). The CDR3 spans 16 residues. Per the germline V gene, CDR1 is LNHDA and CDR2 is SQIVND (reference sequence). V was pared by 3 bases and J by 2 bases, with 14 bases between.

This clone was counted a few times. The chain carries TRBV5-4 and TRBJ2-1; a weak D match, TRBD2 (6 bases). CDR1 and CDR2 (germline): SGHNT, YYREEE (reference sequence). The CDR3 is 11 amino acids. With 7 bases removed from V and 9 bases from J, the gap between germline ends came to 11 bases. The CDR3 is CASGRDAEQFF. CDR3 bases: TGTGCCAGCGGGCGGGACGCTGAGCAGTTCTTC.

The chain joins TRBV5-4 to TRBJ2-3; 8 bases fit TRBD2. V shed 4 bases and J 4 bases; nucleotides not matched to a gene: 5. There are 14 residues in the CDR3. CDR1 is SGHNT, CDR2 YYREEE, per germline (reference sequence). The CDR3 loop is CASSRGLDADTQYF. The CDR3 DNA is TGTGCCAGCAGCCGGGGACTAGACGCAGATACGCAGTATTTT.

The chain joins TRBV19 to TRBJ2-7; D is possibly TRBD2 (6 bases). CDR3 size: 14 residues. V shed 4 bases and J shed 4 bases, with 14 bases lying between them. Germline CDR1 is LNHDA and CDR2 is SQIVND (reference sequence). The CDR3 sequence is CASSTSLAIYEQYF. CDR3 sequence (DNA): TGTGCCAGTAGTACCAGCCTAGCGATTTACGAGCAGTACTTC.